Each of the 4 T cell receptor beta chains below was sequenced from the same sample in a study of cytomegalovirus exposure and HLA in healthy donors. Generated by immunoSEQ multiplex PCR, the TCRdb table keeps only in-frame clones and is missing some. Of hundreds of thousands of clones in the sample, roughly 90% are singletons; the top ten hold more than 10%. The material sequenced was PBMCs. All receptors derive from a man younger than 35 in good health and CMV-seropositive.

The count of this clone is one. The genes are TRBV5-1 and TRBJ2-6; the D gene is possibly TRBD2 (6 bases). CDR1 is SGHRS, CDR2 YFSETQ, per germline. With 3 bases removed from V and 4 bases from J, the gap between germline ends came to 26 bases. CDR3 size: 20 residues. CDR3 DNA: TGCGCCAGCAGCTCGTTCGGGGTAGCGGATACCTCTGGGGGGGCCAACGTCCTGACTTTC. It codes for CASSSFGVADTSGGANVLTF.

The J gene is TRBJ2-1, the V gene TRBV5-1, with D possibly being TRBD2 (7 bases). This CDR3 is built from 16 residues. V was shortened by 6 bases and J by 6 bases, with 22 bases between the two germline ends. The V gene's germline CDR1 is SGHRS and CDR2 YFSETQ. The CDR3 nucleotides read TGCGCCAGCAACCCGGGAGGAGCTAGGGGGTCCAATGAGCAGTTCTTC. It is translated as CASNPGGARGSNEQFF.

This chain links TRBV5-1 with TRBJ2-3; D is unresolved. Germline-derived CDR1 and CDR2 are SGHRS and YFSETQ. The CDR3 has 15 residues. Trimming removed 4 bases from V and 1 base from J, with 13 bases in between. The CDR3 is CASSRNAAGTDTQYF. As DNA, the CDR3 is TGCGCCAGCAGCCGGAATGCGGCGGGCACAGATACGCAGTATTTT.

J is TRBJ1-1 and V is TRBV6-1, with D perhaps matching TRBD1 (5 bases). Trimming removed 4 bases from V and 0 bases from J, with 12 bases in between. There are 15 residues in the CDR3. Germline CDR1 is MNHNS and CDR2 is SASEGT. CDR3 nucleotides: TGTGCCAGCAGTGGGCAAGCAGGGTTGAACACTGAAGCTTTCTTT. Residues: CASSGQAGLNTEAFF.